This T cell receptor (beta chain) comes out of a study of shared clonotypes between healthy human individuals. Germline CDR1 SGDLS, CDR2 YYNGEE. This CDR3 has 16 residues. The trim removed 3 bases at V and 4 bases at J, leaving 10 bases unmatched. Assay used: immunoSEQ multiplex PCR; TCRdb lists only in-frame clones, some missing. The sample consists of 2,500,000 or so clones, 85% to 95% of them appearing once. Study conclusions and caveats: Against clonotypes common to all four donors, non-shared ones had lower generation probabilities. Naive CD4 clonotypes were shared across a handful of donors at 4.5% to 6.5%. Compared with memory subsets, naive subsets generally had larger estimated richness.

As regards this clone: Its antigen is currently unknown.

What was sequenced was naive CD4+ T cells sorted from blood. The subset is: CD45RA+ positively selected. V gene TRBV9 combines with J gene TRBJ2-5; 9 bases match TRBD2. The source of this sequence is a man younger than 35 in good health. The CDR3 nucleotides are TGTGCCAGCAGCGCCACCTATAGCGGGAGAGGAGAGACCCAGTACTTC. This gives the protein CASSATYSGRGETQYF.